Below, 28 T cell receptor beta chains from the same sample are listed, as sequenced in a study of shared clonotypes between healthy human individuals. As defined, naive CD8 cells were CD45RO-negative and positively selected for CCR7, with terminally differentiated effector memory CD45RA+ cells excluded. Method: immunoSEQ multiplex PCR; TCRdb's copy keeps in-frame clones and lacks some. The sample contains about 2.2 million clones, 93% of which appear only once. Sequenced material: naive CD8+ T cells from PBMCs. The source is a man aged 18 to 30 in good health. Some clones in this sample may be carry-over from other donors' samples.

The CDR3 loop reads CASSGQGSELFF. As DNA, the CDR3 is TGTGCCAGCAGCGGACAGGGGAGCGAGCTGTTTTTT. The genes are TRBV9 and TRBJ2-2; 8 nucleotides agree with TRBD1. Germline assignment: CDR1 SGDLS and CDR2 YYNGEE. Unmatched junction bases numbered 3, after V lost 3 bases and J lost 11 bases. CDR3 size: 12 residues.

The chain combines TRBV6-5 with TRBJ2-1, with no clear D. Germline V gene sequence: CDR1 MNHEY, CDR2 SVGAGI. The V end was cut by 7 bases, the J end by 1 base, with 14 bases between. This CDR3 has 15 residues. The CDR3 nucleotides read TGTGCCAGCACCTCCGATGTAAGTTCCTACAATGAGCAGTTCTTC. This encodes CASTSDVSSYNEQFF.

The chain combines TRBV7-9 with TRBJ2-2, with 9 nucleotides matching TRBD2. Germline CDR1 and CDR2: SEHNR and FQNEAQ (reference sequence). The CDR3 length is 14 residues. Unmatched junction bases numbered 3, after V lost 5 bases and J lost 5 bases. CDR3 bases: TGTGCCAGCAGCCCTAGCGGGATTACCGGGGAGCTGTTTTTT. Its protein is CASSPSGITGELFF.

The CDR3 reads CSAAGVYEQYF. For the CDR3, the DNA is TGCAGTGCTGCAGGGGTCTACGAGCAGTACTTC. The rearrangement links TRBV20-1 to TRBJ2-7, with a tentative D call TRBD1 (6 bases). This CDR3 contains 11 residues. Trimming took 5 bases from V and 3 from J, leaving 8 bases between them. In germline, CDR1 is DFQATT, CDR2 SNEGSKA (reference sequence).

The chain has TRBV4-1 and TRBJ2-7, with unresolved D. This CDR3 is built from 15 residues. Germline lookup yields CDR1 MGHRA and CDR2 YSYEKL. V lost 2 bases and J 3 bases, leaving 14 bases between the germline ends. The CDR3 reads CASSQTGVSLYEQYF. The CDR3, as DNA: TGCGCCAGCAGCCAAACCGGCGTCAGCCTCTACGAGCAGTACTTC.

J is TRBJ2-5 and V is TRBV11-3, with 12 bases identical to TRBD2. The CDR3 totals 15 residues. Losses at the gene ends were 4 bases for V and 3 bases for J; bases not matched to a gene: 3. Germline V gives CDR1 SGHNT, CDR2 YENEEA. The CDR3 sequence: CASSSRLAGEETQYF. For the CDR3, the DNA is TGTGCCAGCAGCTCTAGACTAGCGGGGGAAGAGACCCAGTACTTC.

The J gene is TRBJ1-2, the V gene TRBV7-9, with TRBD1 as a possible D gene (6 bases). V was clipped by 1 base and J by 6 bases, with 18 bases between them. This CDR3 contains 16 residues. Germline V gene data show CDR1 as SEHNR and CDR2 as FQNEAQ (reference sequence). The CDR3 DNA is TGTGCCAGCAGCTTAGACCTTGGGGGGCGCCTTAATGGCTACACCTTC. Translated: CASSLDLGGRLNGYTF.

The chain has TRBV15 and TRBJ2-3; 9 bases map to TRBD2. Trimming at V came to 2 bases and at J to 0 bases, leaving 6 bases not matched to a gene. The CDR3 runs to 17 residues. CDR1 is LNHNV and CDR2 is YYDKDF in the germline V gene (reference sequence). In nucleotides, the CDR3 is TGTGCCACCAGCAGAATACTAGCGGGTTCTAGCACAGATACGCAGTATTTT. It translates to CATSRILAGSSTDTQYF.

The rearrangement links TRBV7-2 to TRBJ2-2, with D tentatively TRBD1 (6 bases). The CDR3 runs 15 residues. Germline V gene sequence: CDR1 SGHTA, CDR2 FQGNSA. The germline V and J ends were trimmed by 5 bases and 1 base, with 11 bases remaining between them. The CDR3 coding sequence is TGTGCCAGCAGCACCAGGGACAAGAACACCGGGGAGCTGTTTTTT. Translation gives CASSTRDKNTGELFF.

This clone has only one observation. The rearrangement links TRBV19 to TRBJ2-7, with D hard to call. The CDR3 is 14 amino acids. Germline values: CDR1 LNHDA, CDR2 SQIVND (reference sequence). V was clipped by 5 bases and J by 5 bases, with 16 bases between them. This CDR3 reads CASSLKGPEDEQYF. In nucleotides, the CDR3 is TGTGCCAGTAGTCTGAAAGGTCCTGAGGACGAGCAGTACTTC.

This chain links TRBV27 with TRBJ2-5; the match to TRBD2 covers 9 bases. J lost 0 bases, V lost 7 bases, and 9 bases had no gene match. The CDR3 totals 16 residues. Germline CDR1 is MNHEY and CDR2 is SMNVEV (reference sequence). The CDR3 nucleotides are TGTGCCAGCACGGGTTCTAGCGGGGAACACCAAGAGACCCAGTACTTC. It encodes CASTGSSGEHQETQYF.

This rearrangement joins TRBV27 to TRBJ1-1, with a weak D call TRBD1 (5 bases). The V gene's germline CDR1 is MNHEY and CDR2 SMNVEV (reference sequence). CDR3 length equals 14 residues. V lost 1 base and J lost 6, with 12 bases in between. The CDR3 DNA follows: TGTGCCAGCAGTTTATATGAGGGGTTGGCTGAAGCTTTCTTT. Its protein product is CASSLYEGLAEAFF.

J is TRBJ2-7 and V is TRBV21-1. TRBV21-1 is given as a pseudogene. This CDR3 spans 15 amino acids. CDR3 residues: CATADDRWLRYEQYF. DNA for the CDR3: TGTGCCACCGCAGACGATCGTTGGCTCCGCTACGAGCAGTACTTC.

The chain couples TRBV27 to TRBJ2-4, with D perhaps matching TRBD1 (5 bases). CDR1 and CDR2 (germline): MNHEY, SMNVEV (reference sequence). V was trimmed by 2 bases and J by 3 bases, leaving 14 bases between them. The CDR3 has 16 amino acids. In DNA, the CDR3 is TGTGCCAGCAGTTTAGGTCCAGGGTCAAACAAAAACATTCAGTACTTC. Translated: CASSLGPGSNKNIQYF.

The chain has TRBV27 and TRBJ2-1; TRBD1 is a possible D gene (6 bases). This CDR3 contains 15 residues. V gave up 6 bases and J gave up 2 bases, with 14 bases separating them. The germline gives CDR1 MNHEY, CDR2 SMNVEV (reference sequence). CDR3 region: CASSPSQGPYNEQFF. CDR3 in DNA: TGTGCCAGCAGCCCGAGCCAGGGGCCCTACAATGAGCAGTTCTTC.

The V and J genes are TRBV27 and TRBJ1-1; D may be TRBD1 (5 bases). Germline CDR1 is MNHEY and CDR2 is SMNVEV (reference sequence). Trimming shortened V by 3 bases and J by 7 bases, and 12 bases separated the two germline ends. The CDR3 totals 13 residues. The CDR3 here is CASSFPGGNEAFF. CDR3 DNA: TGTGCCAGCAGTTTCCCGGGGGGAAATGAAGCTTTCTTT.

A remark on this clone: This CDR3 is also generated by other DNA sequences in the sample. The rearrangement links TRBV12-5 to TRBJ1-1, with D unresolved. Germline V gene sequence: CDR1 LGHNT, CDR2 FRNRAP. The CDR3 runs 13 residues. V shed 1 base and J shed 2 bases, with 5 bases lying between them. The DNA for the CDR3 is TGTGCTAGTGGTTTGGAGGGTAACACTGAAGCTTTCTTT. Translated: CASGLEGNTEAFF.

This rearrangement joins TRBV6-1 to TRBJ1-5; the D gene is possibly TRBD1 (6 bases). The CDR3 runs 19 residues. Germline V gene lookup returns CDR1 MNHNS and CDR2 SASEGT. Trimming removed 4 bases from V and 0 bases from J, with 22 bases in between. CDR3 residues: CASSAIGTPQPYSNQPQHF. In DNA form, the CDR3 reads TGTGCCAGCAGTGCGATAGGGACACCACAACCGTATAGCAATCAGCCCCAGCATTTT.

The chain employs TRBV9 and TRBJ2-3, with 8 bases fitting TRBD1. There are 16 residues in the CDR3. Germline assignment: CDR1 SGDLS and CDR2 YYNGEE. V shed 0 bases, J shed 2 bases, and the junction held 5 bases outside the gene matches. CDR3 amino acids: CASSVGDRTYTDTQYF. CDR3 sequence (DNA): TGTGCCAGCAGCGTAGGGGACAGGACGTACACAGATACGCAGTATTTT.

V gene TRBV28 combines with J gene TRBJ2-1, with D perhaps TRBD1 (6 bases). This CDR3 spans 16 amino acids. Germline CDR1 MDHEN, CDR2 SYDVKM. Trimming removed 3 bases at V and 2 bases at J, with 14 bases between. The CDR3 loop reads CASSFPAEGAYNEQFF. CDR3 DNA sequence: TGTGCCAGCAGTTTCCCCGCCGAGGGGGCCTACAATGAGCAGTTCTTC.

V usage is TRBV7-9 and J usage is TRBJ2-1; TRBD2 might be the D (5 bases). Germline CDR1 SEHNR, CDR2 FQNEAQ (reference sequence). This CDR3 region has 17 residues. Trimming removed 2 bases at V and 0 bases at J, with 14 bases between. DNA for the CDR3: TGTGCCAGCAGCTTATCTAGCCCCTTCAGCTCCTACAATGAGCAGTTCTTC. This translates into CASSLSSPFSSYNEQFF.

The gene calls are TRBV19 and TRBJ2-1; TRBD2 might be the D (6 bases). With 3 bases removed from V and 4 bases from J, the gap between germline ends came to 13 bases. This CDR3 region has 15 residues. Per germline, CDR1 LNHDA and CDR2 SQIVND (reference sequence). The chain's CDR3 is CASSIGAEGYNEQFF. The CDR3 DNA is TGTGCCAGTAGTATCGGCGCGGAGGGGTACAATGAGCAGTTCTTC.

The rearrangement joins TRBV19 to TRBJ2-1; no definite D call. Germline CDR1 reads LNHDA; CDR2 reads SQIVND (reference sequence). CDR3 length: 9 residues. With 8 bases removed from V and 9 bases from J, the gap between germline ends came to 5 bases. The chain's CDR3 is CASDGEQFF. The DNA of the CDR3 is TGTGCCAGTGATGGTGAGCAGTTCTTC.

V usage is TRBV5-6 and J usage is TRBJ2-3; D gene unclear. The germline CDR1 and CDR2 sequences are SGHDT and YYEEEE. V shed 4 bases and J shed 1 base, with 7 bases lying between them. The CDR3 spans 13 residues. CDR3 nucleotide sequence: TGTGCCAGCAGCGCGGACGGCACAGATACGCAGTATTTT. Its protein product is CASSADGTDTQYF.

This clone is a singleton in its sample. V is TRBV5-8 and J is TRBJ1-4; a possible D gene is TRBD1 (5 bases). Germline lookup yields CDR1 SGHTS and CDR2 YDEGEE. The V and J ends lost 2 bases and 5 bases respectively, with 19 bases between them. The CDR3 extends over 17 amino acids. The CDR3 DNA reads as TGTGCCAGCAGCTTCCTTGACAGAAGGATGGGAAATGAAAAACTGTTTTTT. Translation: CASSFLDRRMGNEKLFF.

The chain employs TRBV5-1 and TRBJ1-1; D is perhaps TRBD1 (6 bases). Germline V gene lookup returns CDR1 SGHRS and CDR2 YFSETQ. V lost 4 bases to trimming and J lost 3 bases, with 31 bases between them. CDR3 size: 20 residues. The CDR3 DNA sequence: TGCGCCAGCAGCCCGTCTCGCGGAGGGGGACCCCCCGCCCTTCACACTGAAGCTTTCTTT. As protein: CASSPSRGGGPPALHTEAFF.

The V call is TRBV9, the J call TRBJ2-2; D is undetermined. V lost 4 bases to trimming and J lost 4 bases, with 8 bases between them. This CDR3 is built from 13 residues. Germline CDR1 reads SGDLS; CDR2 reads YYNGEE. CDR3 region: CASSSGGTGELFF. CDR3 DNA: TGTGCCAGCAGCTCAGGCGGCACCGGGGAGCTGTTTTTT.

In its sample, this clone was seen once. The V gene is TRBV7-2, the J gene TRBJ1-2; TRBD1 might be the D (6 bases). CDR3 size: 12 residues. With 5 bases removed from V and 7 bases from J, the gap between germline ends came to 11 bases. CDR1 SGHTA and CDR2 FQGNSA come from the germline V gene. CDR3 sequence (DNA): TGTGCCAGCAGCACAGGGTTTAGTGGCTACACCTTC. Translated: CASSTGFSGYTF.